Included here is one T cell receptor (beta chain) sequence, with context. Naive CD8 cells lacked CD45RO, underwent positive selection for CCR7 and left out terminally differentiated effector memory CD45RA+ cells. Using immunoSEQ multiplex PCR, the repertoire was profiled, and TCRdb retains in-frame clones only, with some absent. The table has about 600,000 clones, nearly 98% seen once. The data were obtained in a study of shared clonotypes between healthy human individuals. The sample taken for sequencing was naive CD8+ T cells sorted from blood. The sequence was collected from a young man in good health.

The CDR3 sequence is CASRGMEPNTEAFF. Here the CDR3 DNA reads TGTGCCAGCAGGGGAATGGAACCGAACACTGAAGCTTTCTTT. The chain joins TRBV7-9 to TRBJ1-1; D is unresolved. The CDR3 is 14 amino acids. Germline V gene lookup returns CDR1 SEHNR and CDR2 FQNEAQ (reference sequence). V gave up 6 bases and J gave up 1 base, with 12 bases separating them.